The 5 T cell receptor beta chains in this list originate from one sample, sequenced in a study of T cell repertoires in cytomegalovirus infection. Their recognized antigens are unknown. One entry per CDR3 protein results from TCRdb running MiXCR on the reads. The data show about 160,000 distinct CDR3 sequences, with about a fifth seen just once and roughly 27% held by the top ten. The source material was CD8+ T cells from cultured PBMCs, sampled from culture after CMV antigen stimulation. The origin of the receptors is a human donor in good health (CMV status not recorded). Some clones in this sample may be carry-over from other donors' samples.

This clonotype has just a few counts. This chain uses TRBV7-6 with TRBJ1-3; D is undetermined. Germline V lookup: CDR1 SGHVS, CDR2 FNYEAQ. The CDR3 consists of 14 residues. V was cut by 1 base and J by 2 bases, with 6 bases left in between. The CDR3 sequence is CASSLGYTGNTIYF. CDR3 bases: TGTGCCAGCAGCTTAGGGTATACTGGAAACACCATATATTTT.

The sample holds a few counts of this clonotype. DNA of the CDR3: TGTGCCAGCACCCTGGACAGGGGATTCTATGGCTACACCTTC. Translating it yields CASTLDRGFYGYTF. The V gene is TRBV7-2, the J gene TRBJ1-2; 9 nucleotides match TRBD1. The CDR3 is made up of 14 amino acids. CDR1 is SGHTA, CDR2 FQGNSA, per germline. V shed 7 bases and J 4 bases; nucleotides not matched to a gene: 7.

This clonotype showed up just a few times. As DNA, the CDR3 is TGTGCCAGCAGTCCCCGACTAGCGGGGGTTAATGAGCAGTTCTTC. Translating gives CASSPRLAGVNEQFF. This chain uses TRBV7-9 with TRBJ2-1; 12 positions match TRBD2. Germline CDR1 is SEHNR and CDR2 is FQNEAQ (reference sequence). With 6 bases clipped from V and 7 bases from J, the junction kept 7 bases outside the gene matches. The CDR3 spans 15 residues.

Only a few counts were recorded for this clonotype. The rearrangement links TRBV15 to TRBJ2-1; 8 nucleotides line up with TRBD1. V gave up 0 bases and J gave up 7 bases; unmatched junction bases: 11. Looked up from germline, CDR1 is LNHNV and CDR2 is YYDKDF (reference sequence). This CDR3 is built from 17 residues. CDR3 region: CATSRDREAGGGNEQFF. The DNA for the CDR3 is TGTGCCACCAGCAGAGACAGGGAGGCAGGGGGCGGGAATGAGCAGTTCTTC.

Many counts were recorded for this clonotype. The CDR3 DNA is TGTGCCAGCAGTTTCAGGGGTCCGACCTACGAGCAGTACTTC. Amino acids: CASSFRGPTYEQYF. The rearrangement links TRBV28 to TRBJ2-7, with a tentative D call TRBD1 (6 bases). CDR3 length equals 14 residues. CDR1 MDHEN and CDR2 SYDVKM come from the germline V gene. Trimming stripped 3 bases from V and 2 bases from J, with 11 bases between. Combining the CDR3 with reference TRBV28 and TRBJ2-7 gives the whole variable domain DVKVTQSSRYLVKRTGEKVFLECVQDMDHENMFWYRQDPGLGLRLIYFSYDVKMKEKGDIPEGYSVSREKKERFSLILESASTNQTSMYLCASSFRGPTYEQYFGPGTRLTVT.